Listed here are 31 T cell receptor beta chains from one sample, sequenced in a study of T cells in Graves' hyperthyroidism and ophthalmopathy. Amplification yielded TCR beta CDR3 regions, with RNA transcripts as the source. The HTBI primer set was used in a first-round RT-PCR of the TCR CDR3. One entry per CDR3 protein, called by TCRdb with MiXCR from the multiplex PCR reads. The sample gives 200,000 to 250,000 distinct CDR3 sequences, roughly 17% of which show up once; approximately 30% is in the top ten. The sequenced material came from blood. All receptors derive from a woman younger than 35 with Graves' ophthalmopathy.

This chain joins TRBV12-3 or TRBV12-4 and TRBJ1-2; maybe TRBD1 (5 bases). V lost 3 bases to trimming and J lost 4 bases, with 12 bases between them. This CDR3 comprises 14 residues. CDR3 nucleotides: TGTGCCAGCAGTTTTGGGGGAGTTAGCTATGGCTACACCTTC. Translating gives CASSFGGVSYGYTF.

This clonotype was detected only a few times. A much more abundant neighbour one base away suggests this may be a read error. The chain uses TRBV27 and TRBJ1-4; 10 bases are a match to TRBD1. The V gene's germline CDR1 is MNHEY and CDR2 SMNVEV (reference sequence). The CDR3 spans 15 residues. For the CDR3, the DNA is TGTGGCAGCAGAAAGACAGGGGGCGTTAATGAAAAACTGTTTTTT. This encodes CGSRKTGGVNEKLFF.

This clonotype was detected many times. Here the CDR3 DNA reads TGTGCCAGCAGTTACCTCGGACAGTCCTATGGCTACACCTTC. Translating it yields CASSYLGQSYGYTF. This rearrangement joins TRBV6-6 to TRBJ1-2; TRBD1 might be the D (6 bases). With 2 bases removed from V and 4 bases from J, the gap between germline ends came to 11 bases. CDR3 length: 14 residues. Germline V lookup: CDR1 MNHNY, CDR2 SVGAGI (reference sequence).

This clonotype appeared many times. The chain combines TRBV4-2 with TRBJ1-6; 8 bases match TRBD1. After removal of 4 bases from V and 4 bases from J, the junction contained 9 bases not matched to a gene. The germline CDR1 and CDR2 sequences are LGHNA and YNFKEQ. CDR3 length: 17 amino acids. DNA for the CDR3: TGTGCCAGCAGCCCCCGGGAGACAGGGGTATATAATTCACCCCTCCACTTT. Amino acid sequence: CASSPRETGVYNSPLHF.

This clonotype was seen ten or more times. The gene calls are TRBV28 and TRBJ2-1; 8 bases match TRBD2. This CDR3 contains 14 residues. J was trimmed by 5 bases and V by 4 bases; bases with no gene match: 4. The V gene's germline CDR1 is MDHEN and CDR2 SYDVKM. The CDR3 bases are TGTGCCAGCAGTTGGACTAGCACCGACAATGAGCAGTTCTTC. Encoded protein: CASSWTSTDNEQFF.

This clonotype was detected ten times or more. This sequence joins TRBV12-3 or TRBV12-4 and TRBJ1-1; D not certain. Trimming took 10 bases from V and 1 from J, leaving 10 bases between them. The CDR3 has 12 residues. The CDR3: CAIVMANTEAFF. In nucleotides, the CDR3 is TGTGCCATCGTCATGGCGAACACTGAAGCTTTCTTT.

V and J are TRBV6-2 or TRBV6-3 and TRBJ2-5; D possibly corresponds to TRBD2 (5 bases). From germline, CDR1 is MNHEY and CDR2 SVGEGT. The CDR3 runs to 12 residues. With 7 bases removed from V and 5 bases from J, the gap between germline ends came to 11 bases. CDR3 coding DNA: TGTGCCAGCACGGACCCGGGGGAGACCCAGTACTTC. Its protein is CASTDPGETQYF.

This clonotype was recorded many times. This chain joins TRBV20-1 and TRBJ2-1, with TRBD2 matching 16 bases. This CDR3 has 17 residues. V lost 6 bases and J lost 4; bases outside the gene matches: 9. Germline lookup yields CDR1 DFQATT and CDR2 SNEGSKA (reference sequence). The CDR3 DNA reads TGCAGTGCCCCGGGGACTAGCGGGAGGGGGGGATACAATGAGCAGTTCTTC. It yields the protein CSAPGTSGRGGYNEQFF.

There are a few counts of this clonotype. The V gene is TRBV20-1, the J gene TRBJ1-2, with D maybe TRBD1 (5 bases). Germline values: CDR1 DFQATT, CDR2 SNEGSKA (reference sequence). The CDR3 totals 14 residues. V was pared by 3 bases and J by 2 bases, with 13 bases between. CDR3: CSASPGRHNYGYTF. The CDR3 DNA reads as TGCAGTGCTAGCCCGGGACGACACAACTATGGCTACACCTTC.

The chain uses TRBV7-8 and TRBJ2-7; D is possibly TRBD2 (6 bases). The CDR3 is 14 residues long. V was pared by 2 bases and J by 1 base, with 9 bases between. Germline V gene lookup returns CDR1 SGHVS and CDR2 FQNEAQ. The CDR3 bases are TGTGCCAGCAGCTTATCCGGGGGATCCTACGAGCAGTACGTC. Translation: CASSLSGGSYEQYV.

This clonotype was detected many times. The chain combines TRBV5-1 with TRBJ1-1; 7 bases match TRBD1. J was trimmed by 0 bases and V by 4 bases; bases with no gene match: 15. The germline gives CDR1 SGHRS, CDR2 YFSETQ. The CDR3 has 18 amino acids. The CDR3: CASSRGKGGGGMNTEAFF. In DNA, the CDR3 is TGCGCCAGCAGCCGAGGTAAAGGGGGCGGCGGGATGAACACTGAAGCTTTCTTT.

This clonotype was detected many times. The chain combines TRBV11-1 with TRBJ1-4; 9 nucleotides match TRBD1. CDR1 and CDR2 from the germline V gene are SGHAT and FQDESV (reference sequence). The CDR3 runs 15 residues. V trimming: 5 bases; J trimming: 5 bases; junction bases outside the gene matches: 6. CDR3 DNA sequence: TGTGCCAGCAGCCCTGGGACAGGGCCAAATGAAAAACTGTTTTTT. Protein sequence: CASSPGTGPNEKLFF.

The V call is TRBV6-4, the J call TRBJ2-1; TRBD2 matches 8 bases. Germline CDR1 reads MRHNA; CDR2 reads SNTAGT. V trimming: 3 bases; J trimming: 6 bases; junction bases outside the gene matches: 13. This CDR3 contains 17 residues. CDR3 region: CASSDVREDLYLNEQFF. In DNA form, the CDR3 reads TGTGCCAGCAGTGATGTGCGGGAGGATCTCTATCTCAATGAGCAGTTCTTC.

This clonotype was found many times. This rearrangement joins TRBV19 to TRBJ2-1; 8 positions match TRBD2. The germline gives CDR1 LNHDA, CDR2 SQIVND (reference sequence). The CDR3 has 17 amino acids. Trimming removed 6 bases from V and 4 bases from J; junction bases left unmatched: 14. As DNA, the CDR3 is TGTGCCAGTAGCGGTAGCGGGAAAAGTTGGGGGTACAATGAGCAGTTCTTC. Encoded protein: CASSGSGKSWGYNEQFF. Drawing the rest from reference TRBV19 and TRBJ2-1, the complete variable domain is DGGITQSPKYLFRKEGQNVTLSCEQNLNHDAMYWYRQDPGQGLRLIYYSQIVNDFQKGDIAEGYSVSREKKESFPLTVTSAQKNPTAFYLCASSGSGKSWGYNEQFFGPGTRLTVL.

The chain is built from TRBV10-1 and TRBJ2-5; 7 bases line up with TRBD2. Per the germline V gene, CDR1 is WNHNN and CDR2 is SYGVQD (reference sequence). The CDR3 length is 13 residues. V trimming: 11 bases; J trimming: 4 bases; junction bases outside the gene matches: 10. CDR3 DNA: TGCGCCCCTCTACGGGGGGTTCGAGAGACCCAGTACTTC. It encodes CAPLRGVRETQYF.

The V call is TRBV29-1, the J call TRBJ2-2; 7 nucleotides agree with TRBD2. CDR3 size: 14 residues. After removal of 1 base from V and 1 base from J, the junction contained 0 bases not matched to a gene. Per germline, CDR1 SQVTM and CDR2 ANQGSEA. The CDR3 DNA is TGCAGCGTTGAAGCTAGCGGGAACACCGGGGAGCTGTTTTTT. Translated, it gives CSVEASGNTGELFF.

This clonotype has ten or more counts. This chain connects TRBV2 to TRBJ2-3; 10 nucleotides line up with TRBD2. The V gene's germline CDR1 is SNHLY and CDR2 FYNNEI. This CDR3 has 17 amino acids. Germline trimming cut 4 bases from V and 4 bases from J; bases unmatched to any gene: 11. CDR3 DNA sequence: TGTGCCAGCAGTGCTCCGGGACTAGCGCAAGAAGCAGATACGCAGTATTTT. It translates to CASSAPGLAQEADTQYF.

The rearrangement uses TRBV7-2 and TRBJ2-1; 8 positions match TRBD2. V lost 1 base and J lost 0; bases outside the gene matches: 2. Germline CDR1 and CDR2: SGHTA and FQGNSA. There are 16 residues in the CDR3. The DNA for the CDR3 is TGTGCCAGCAGCTTAGGCGGGAGGAGCTCCTACAATGAGCAGTTCTTC. Translated: CASSLGGRSSYNEQFF.

This clonotype was seen repeatedly, ten times or more. This rearrangement joins TRBV29-1 to TRBJ1-1; possible D gene TRBD1, 5 bases. The CDR3 totals 12 residues. Germline CDR1 and CDR2: SQVTM and ANQGSEA. The V end lost 5 bases, the J end lost 6 bases, and 13 bases lay between the germline ends. CDR3 in DNA: TGCAGCGTTATAAGTCGGGGACCTGAAGCTTTCTTT. Protein: CSVISRGPEAFF.

This clonotype occurred many times. The chain is built from TRBV30 and TRBJ1-2; D possibly corresponds to TRBD1 (5 bases). This CDR3 has 13 residues. The germline CDR1 and CDR2 sequences are GTSNPN and SVGIG (reference sequence). The V end was cut by 8 bases, the J end by 3 bases, with 16 bases between. The CDR3: CARQLTEHYGYTF. CDR3 nucleotide sequence: TGTGCCCGACAACTGACAGAACACTATGGCTACACCTTC.

Many counts were recorded for this clonotype. The chain recombines TRBV13 with TRBJ1-2; 9 bases fit TRBD1. Germline trimming cut 5 bases from V and 6 bases from J; bases unmatched to any gene: 4. This CDR3 comprises 13 residues. Per the germline V gene, CDR1 is PRHDT and CDR2 is FYEKMQ (reference sequence). CDR3 region: CASSHRTGDGYTF. DNA of the CDR3: TGTGCCAGCAGCCACCGGACAGGGGATGGCTACACCTTC.

V usage is TRBV29-1 and J usage is TRBJ2-1; 13 nucleotides agree with TRBD2. The CDR3 totals 16 residues. Trimming at V came to 6 bases and at J to 7 bases, leaving 12 bases not matched to a gene. From germline, CDR1 is SQVTM and CDR2 ANQGSEA. In nucleotides, the CDR3 is TGCAGCGTCTCCTACCCCGGGACTAGCGGGAAAAATGAGCAGTTCTTC. It specifies CSVSYPGTSGKNEQFF.

In this sample, this clonotype turned up many times. The chain employs TRBV6-1 and TRBJ2-5; TRBD1 matches 7 bases. The germline gives CDR1 MNHNS, CDR2 SASEGT. With V trimmed by 2 bases and J by 5 bases, 23 bases remained unmatched. The CDR3 runs 20 residues. The CDR3 bases are TGTGCCAGCAGTGAAAGTACGAGGGGGCAGGAGTTGATGTATTTGGAGACCCAGTACTTC. Protein: CASSESTRGQELMYLETQYF.

This chain uses TRBV12-5 with TRBJ2-7; D gene unclear. There are 13 residues in the CDR3. V shed 1 base and J shed 3 bases, with 7 bases lying between them. Germline V gene sequence: CDR1 LGHNT, CDR2 FRNRAP. The CDR3 protein is CASGLEVGYEQYF. The CDR3 DNA reads as TGTGCTAGTGGTTTGGAGGTCGGCTACGAGCAGTACTTC.

This rearrangement joins TRBV28 to TRBJ2-7; tentative D call: TRBD2 (6 bases). The CDR3 runs 11 residues. CDR1 is MDHEN, CDR2 SYDVKM, per germline. Trimming shortened V by 5 bases and J by 9 bases, and 11 bases separated the two germline ends. The CDR3 DNA follows: TGTGCCAGCAGTCGACCGGAGGGGCAGTACTTC. Translation: CASSRPEGQYF.

This clonotype was recorded at least ten times. DNA of the CDR3: TGCAGTGCTAGAGATCTGGCTAGCGGGGGGGCTGAGACCCAGTACTTC. It encodes CSARDLASGGAETQYF. This chain joins TRBV20-1 and TRBJ2-5; TRBD2 matches 12 bases. The V and J ends lost 0 bases and 5 bases, in that order; junction bases with no gene match: 7. CDR3 length: 16 residues. Germline CDR1 is DFQATT and CDR2 is SNEGSKA (reference sequence).

This clonotype was counted at least ten times. The V gene is TRBV9, the J gene TRBJ2-3, with D unresolved. CDR3 length equals 14 residues. Germline values: CDR1 SGDLS, CDR2 YYNGEE. V shed 0 bases and J shed 6 bases, with 11 bases lying between them. CDR3 in amino acids: CASSVDSSYDTQYF. The CDR3 DNA follows: TGTGCCAGCAGCGTAGATAGTAGCTACGATACGCAGTATTTT.

J is TRBJ2-2 and V is TRBV7-9; D perhaps matches TRBD1 (6 bases). Germline CDR1 is SEHNR and CDR2 is FQNEAQ (reference sequence). This CDR3 spans 14 amino acids. Trimming stripped 4 bases from V and 6 bases from J, with 12 bases between. The CDR3 DNA reads as TGTGCCAGCAGCTCGACACAGGGCGCCGGGGAGCTGTTTTTT. It specifies CASSSTQGAGELFF.

This clonotype came up many times. The chain couples TRBV4-2 to TRBJ1-1, with D perhaps matching TRBD1 (5 bases). CDR1 and CDR2 from the germline V gene are LGHNA and YNFKEQ. Trimming shortened V by 0 bases and J by 0 bases, and 8 bases separated the two germline ends. The length of the CDR3 is 15 residues. In DNA form, the CDR3 reads TGTGCCAGCAGCCAAGATGGGACGTTGAACACTGAAGCTTTCTTT. It translates to CASSQDGTLNTEAFF.

This clonotype was counted at least ten times. The chain carries TRBV9 and TRBJ2-1; the D gene is possibly TRBD2 (6 bases). CDR3 size: 17 residues. V gave up 4 bases and J gave up 1 base, with 18 bases separating them. Germline CDR1 and CDR2: SGDLS and YYNGEE. CDR3 amino acids: CASSPGPGLQSYNEQFF. CDR3 bases: TGTGCCAGCAGCCCTGGGCCGGGACTCCAATCCTACAATGAGCAGTTCTTC.

The V gene is TRBV5-1, the J gene TRBJ2-3, with 8 bases lining up with TRBD2. Germline V CDR1 and CDR2: SGHRS, YFSETQ. CDR3 size: 15 residues. The ends lost 4 bases at V and 1 base at J; junction bases unmatched: 5. Here the CDR3 DNA reads TGCGCCAGCAGCATGAGCGGGAGTCGCACAGATACGCAGTATTTT. It encodes CASSMSGSRTDTQYF.